The sequence of this T cell receptor (beta chain) was determined in a study of regulatory T cells in long-lasting Graves disease. Whole-study findings and limits: Persistent disease showed a preference for TRBV28, TRBJ1-2 and TRBJ2-5. Relative to new patients (approximately 1,000), persistent patients exhibited greater sharing of public clonotypes (around 2,800).

To make TCR beta libraries, researchers used iRepertoire HTBI primers and Arm-PCR of CDR3 regions. TCRdb re-called the multiplex PCR reads through MiXCR, storing one row per CDR3 protein. Of roughly 500,000 distinct CDR3 sequences listed, less than 25% are singletons. This clonotype came up many times. Its antigen is not identified. The time point here: persistent/refractory GD, antithyroid drugs over 5 years with positive TRAb. PBMCs were the source of the RNA used for TCR sequencing. CDR3 length: 13 residues. CDR1 and CDR2 (germline): SGHDT, YYEEEE. V trimming: 3 bases; J trimming: 4 bases; junction bases outside the gene matches: 2.

This sequence originates from a female donor with Graves disease. Sequencing was performed on peripheral blood mononuclear cells (PBMCs), taken when the disease was refractory, from a patient treated with antithyroid drugs. The rearrangement joins TRBV5-6 to TRBJ2-5, with 8 bases matching TRBD2. CDR3 amino acids: CASSSGLGETQYF. The DNA of the CDR3 is TGTGCCAGCAGCTCGGGACTAGGAGAGACCCAGTACTTC.